These T cell receptor beta chains were read from a single sample in a study of cytomegalovirus exposure and HLA in healthy donors. Clones were sequenced by immunoSEQ multiplex PCR, and TCRdb holds only the in-frame ones, with some missing. This sample has roughly 150,000 clones, with roughly three quarters found just once. Sequencing input: PBMCs. The receptors originated from a male donor in good health and CMV-seronegative. The CDR3 runs from the conserved cysteine through the conserved F or W. Each record gives: J gene, D gene, V gene, clone size, CDR3 protein, CDR3 DNA. D genes are given only for firm matches. A row's size may be missing; if present it is once, few, many or a size class.

TRBJ1-6 | . | TRBV11-2 | . | CASSSSYNSPLHF | TGTGCCAGCAGTAGCTCCTATAATTCACCCCTCCACTTT
TRBJ2-3 | TRBD2 | TRBV6-5 | . | CASSPGGGYTQYF | TGTGCCAGCAGTCCCGGGGGGGGCTATACGCAGTATTTT
TRBJ2-3 | TRBD2 | TRBV18 | few | CASSPLAGVDTQYF | TGTGCCAGCTCACCACTAGCGGGAGTAGATACGCAGTATTTT
TRBJ2-1 | . | TRBV19 | . | CASRTKTLGGRGNEQFF | TGTGCCAGTAGAACAAAGACCCTCGGGGGGCGGGGGAATGAGCAGTTCTTC
TRBJ2-1 | . | TRBV11-2 | . | CASSLVAGSYNEQFF | TGTGCCAGCAGCTTAGTGGCGGGGAGCTACAATGAGCAGTTCTTC
TRBJ2-1 | . | TRBV6-5 | . | CASSLARVVNEQFF | TGTGCCAGCAGTTTAGCCAGGGTAGTGAATGAGCAGTTCTTC
TRBJ1-2 | TRBD1 | TRBV19 | . | CASSARQGPLYGYTF | TGTGCCAGTAGCGCGCGACAGGGCCCCCTCTATGGCTACACCTTC
TRBJ2-7 | TRBD1 | TRBV5-5 | . | CASSLGQGGYEQYF | TGTGCCAGCAGCTTGGGACAGGGCGGGTACGAGCAGTACTTC
TRBJ1-1 | . | TRBV18 | . | CASSPPTLAGTEAFF | TGTGCCAGCTCACCACCGACATTGGCGGGGACTGAAGCTTTCTTT
TRBJ1-2 | . | TRBV19 | . | CASSTSGQFGVTYGYTF | TGTGCCAGTAGTACCTCCGGACAATTTGGAGTGACCTATGGCTACACCTTC
TRBJ2-7 | TRBD1 | TRBV6-1 | . | CASSAAGTGSYEQYF | TGTGCCAGCAGTGCTGCCGGGACAGGCTCCTACGAGCAGTACTTC
TRBJ1-1 | TRBD1 | TRBV27 | . | CASSRDRGRGNTEAFF | TGTGCCAGCAGTAGAGACAGGGGGCGGGGGAACACTGAAGCTTTCTTT
TRBJ2-3 | . | TRBV6-4 | . | CASSDRGGTDTQYF | TGTGCCAGCAGTGACAGGGGGGGGACAGATACGCAGTATTTT
TRBJ1-2 | . | TRBV30 | . | CAWSPRAAGGYTF | TGTGCCTGGAGCCCCAGGGCGGCTGGTGGCTACACCTTC
TRBJ1-1 | . | TRBV7-3 | . | CASSPGGENTEAFF | TGTGCCAGCAGTCCGGGGGGGGAGAACACTGAAGCTTTCTTT
TRBJ2-4 | TRBD2 | TRBV7-2 | . | CASSLSGGAKNIQYF | TGTGCCAGCAGCTTAAGCGGGGGAGCCAAAAACATTCAGTACTTC
TRBJ2-3 | . | TRBV6-1 | . | CASSEVKGGTDTQYF | TGTGCCAGCAGTGAGGTCAAGGGCGGGACAGATACGCAGTATTTT
TRBJ2-7 | . | TRBV19 | . | CASSIASSLTYEQYF | TGTGCCAGTAGTATAGCGAGTAGCCTCACCTACGAGCAGTACTTC
TRBJ1-2 | . | TRBV7-9 | once | CASSLPQSNYGYTF | TGTGCCAGCAGCTTACCGCAGTCGAACTATGGCTACACCTTC
TRBJ2-3 | TRBD2 | TRBV4-1 | . | CASSLELAGGAGTQYF | TGTGCCAGCAGCCTTGAGCTAGCGGGGGGTGCTGGTACGCAGTATTTT
TRBJ2-2 | TRBD1 | TRBV5-1 | . | CASSLVLGTGTNTGELFF | TGCGCCAGCAGCTTGGTTTTAGGGACAGGGACGAACACCGGGGAGCTGTTTTTT
TRBJ1-1 | . | TRBV5-4 | . | CASSPGQTEAFF | TGTGCCAGCAGCCCGGGTCAGACTGAAGCTTTCTTT
TRBJ2-2 | TRBD2 | TRBV5-1 | . | CASTWTSGGSNPGELFF | TGCGCCAGCACCTGGACTAGCGGGGGGTCCAACCCGGGGGAGCTGTTTTTT
TRBJ2-1 | TRBD2 | TRBV10-2 | . | CASSESRGLAGSNEQFF | TGCGCCAGCAGTGAGTCGAGAGGACTAGCGGGGTCCAACGAGCAGTTCTTC
TRBJ2-4 | . | TRBV19 | . | CASTPPGAPGIQYF | TGTGCCAGTACCCCGCCGGGAGCCCCGGGGATTCAGTACTTC
TRBJ2-7 | TRBD2 | TRBV5-6 | . | CASSLMSSGGYEQYF | TGTGCCAGCAGCTTGATGTCTAGCGGGGGTTACGAGCAGTACTTC
TRBJ2-5 | . | TRBV13 | . | CASSLAEQETQYF | TGTGCCAGCAGCTTAGCGGAGCAAGAGACCCAGTACTTC
TRBJ1-5 | TRBD1 | TRBV5-8 | few | CASSLAGTGDQPQHF | TGTGCCAGCAGCTTGGCCGGGACAGGGGATCAGCCCCAGCATTTT
TRBJ2-5 | TRBD2 | TRBV6-6 | . | CASSLGTSRRETQYF | TGTGCCAGCAGTCTGGGGACTAGCCGAAGGGAGACCCAGTACTTC
TRBJ2-7 | TRBD2 | TRBV6-6 | few | CASSYDLAGRGEQYF | TGTGCCAGCAGTTACGACCTAGCGGGACGTGGTGAGCAGTACTTC
TRBJ2-2 | . | TRBV11-3 | few | CASSPNRIAGELFF | TGTGCCAGCAGCCCGAACAGGATCGCCGGGGAGCTGTTTTTT
TRBJ1-4 | . | TRBV18 | . | CASSPLGAEVPLLNEKLFF | TGTGCCAGCTCACCACTTGGGGCCGAGGTCCCACTACTTAATGAAAAACTGTTTTTT
TRBJ2-1 | . | TRBV9 | . | CASSVPAEGEGTYNEQFF | TGTGCCAGCAGCGTCCCCGCGGAGGGGGAGGGGACTTACAATGAGCAGTTCTTC
TRBJ1-1 | TRBD1 | TRBV7-9 | . | CASSLATGGAFF | TGTGCCAGCAGCTTAGCCACAGGGGGCGCTTTCTTT
TRBJ1-1 | . | TRBV2 | . | CASSEFPQGSITNTEAFF | TGTGCCAGCAGTGAATTCCCGCAGGGGTCGATAACGAACACTGAAGCTTTCTTT
TRBJ2-7 | TRBD2 | TRBV11-2 | . | CASSSGLNYEQYF | TGTGCCAGCAGCTCGGGACTAAACTACGAGCAGTACTTC
TRBJ2-1 | TRBD2 | TRBV6-6 | . | CASSTGTSGRGEQFF | TGTGCCAGCAGCACGGGGACTAGCGGGAGGGGTGAGCAGTTCTTC